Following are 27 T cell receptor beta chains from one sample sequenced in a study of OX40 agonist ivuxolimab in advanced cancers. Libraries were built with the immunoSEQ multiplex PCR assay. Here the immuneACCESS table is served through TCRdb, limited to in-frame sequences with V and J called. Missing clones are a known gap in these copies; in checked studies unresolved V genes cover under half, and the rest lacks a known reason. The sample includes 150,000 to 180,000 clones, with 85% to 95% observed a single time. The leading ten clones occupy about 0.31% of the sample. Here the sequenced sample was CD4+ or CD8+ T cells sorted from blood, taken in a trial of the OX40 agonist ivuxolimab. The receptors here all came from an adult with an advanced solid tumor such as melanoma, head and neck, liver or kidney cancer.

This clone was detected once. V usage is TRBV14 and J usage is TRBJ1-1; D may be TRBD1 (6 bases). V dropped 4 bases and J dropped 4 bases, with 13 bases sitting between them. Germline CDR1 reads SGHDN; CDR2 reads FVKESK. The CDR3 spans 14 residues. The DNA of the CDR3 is TGTGCCAGCAGCCCCTTCTCGACAGGCACTGAAGCTTTCTTT. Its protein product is CASSPFSTGTEAFF.

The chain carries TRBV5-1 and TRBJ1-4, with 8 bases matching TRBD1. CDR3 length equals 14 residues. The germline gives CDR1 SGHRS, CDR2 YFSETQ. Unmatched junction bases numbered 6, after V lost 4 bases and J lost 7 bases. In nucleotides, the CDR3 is TGCGCCAGCAGCGCGGACAGGGAACCTGAAAAACTGTTTTTT. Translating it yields CASSADREPEKLFF. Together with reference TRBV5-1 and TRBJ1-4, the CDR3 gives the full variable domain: KAGVTQTPRYLIKTRGQQVTLSCSPISGHRSVSWYQQTPGQGLQFLFEYFSETQRNKGNFPGRFSGRQFSNSRSEMNVSTLELGDSALYLCASSADREPEKLFFGSGTQLSVL.

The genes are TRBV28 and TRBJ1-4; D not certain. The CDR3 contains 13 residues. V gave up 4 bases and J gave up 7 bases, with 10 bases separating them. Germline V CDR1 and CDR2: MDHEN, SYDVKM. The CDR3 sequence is CASSSPLGEKLFF. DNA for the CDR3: TGTGCCAGCAGTTCCCCCCTCGGTGAAAAACTGTTTTTT.

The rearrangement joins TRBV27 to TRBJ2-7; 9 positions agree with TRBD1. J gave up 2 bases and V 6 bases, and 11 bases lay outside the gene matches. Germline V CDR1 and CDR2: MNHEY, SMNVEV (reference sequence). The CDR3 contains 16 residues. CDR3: CASRSVAGTGPYEQYF. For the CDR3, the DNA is TGTGCCAGCAGGTCGGTGGCCGGGACAGGGCCCTACGAGCAGTACTTC.

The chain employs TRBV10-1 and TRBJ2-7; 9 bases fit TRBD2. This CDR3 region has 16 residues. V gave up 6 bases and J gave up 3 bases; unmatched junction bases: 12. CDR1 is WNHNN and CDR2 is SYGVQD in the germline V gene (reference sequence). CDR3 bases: TGCGCCAGCAGACCCCGACTAGCGGCCTACCTCTACGAGCAGTACTTC. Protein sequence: CASRPRLAAYLYEQYF.

CDR3 sequence (DNA): TGTGCCAGCAGCTTATCCCCGGTGGGGGCGTCCTACAATGAGCAGTTCTTC. It encodes CASSLSPVGASYNEQFF. The chain recombines TRBV7-9 with TRBJ2-1; tentative D call: TRBD1 (6 bases). The CDR3 has 17 amino acids. Germline V gene sequence: CDR1 SEHNR, CDR2 FQNEAQ (reference sequence). V lost 2 bases, J lost 1 base, and 15 bases lay in between. Full variable domain (outside the CDR3, taken from reference TRBV7-9 and TRBJ2-1): DTGVSQNPRHKITKRGQNVTFRCDPISEHNRLYWYRQTLGQGPEFLTYFQNEAQLEKSRLLSDRFSAERPKGSFSTLEIQRTEQGDSAMYLCASSLSPVGASYNEQFFGPGTRLTVL.

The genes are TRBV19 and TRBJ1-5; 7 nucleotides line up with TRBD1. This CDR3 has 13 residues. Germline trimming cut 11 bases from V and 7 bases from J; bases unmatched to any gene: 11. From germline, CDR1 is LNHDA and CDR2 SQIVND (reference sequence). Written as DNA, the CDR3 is TGTGCCTCCTCCGGGACAGCGGGCCAGCCCCAGCATTTT. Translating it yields CASSGTAGQPQHF.

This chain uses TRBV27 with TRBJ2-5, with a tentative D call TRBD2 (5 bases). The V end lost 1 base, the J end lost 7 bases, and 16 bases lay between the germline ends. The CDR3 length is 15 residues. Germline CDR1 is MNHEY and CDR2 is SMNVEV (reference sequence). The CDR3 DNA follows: TGTGCCAGCAGTTTATGGTGGGCTCCGGGATCGACCCAGTACTTC. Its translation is CASSLWWAPGSTQYF.

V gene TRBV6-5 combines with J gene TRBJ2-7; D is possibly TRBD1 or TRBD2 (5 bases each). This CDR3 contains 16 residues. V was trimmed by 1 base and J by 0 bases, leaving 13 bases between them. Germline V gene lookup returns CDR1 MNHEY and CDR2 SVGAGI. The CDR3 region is CASSYFDKGSSYEQYF. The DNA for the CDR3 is TGTGCCAGCAGTTACTTTGACAAGGGGAGCTCCTACGAGCAGTACTTC.

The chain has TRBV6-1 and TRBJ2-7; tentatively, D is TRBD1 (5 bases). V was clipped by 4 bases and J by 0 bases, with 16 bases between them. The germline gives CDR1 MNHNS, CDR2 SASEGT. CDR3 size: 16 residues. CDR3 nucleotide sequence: TGTGCCAGCAGTGTGACCGGCAGGGCTAGCTCCTACGAGCAGTACTTC. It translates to CASSVTGRASSYEQYF.

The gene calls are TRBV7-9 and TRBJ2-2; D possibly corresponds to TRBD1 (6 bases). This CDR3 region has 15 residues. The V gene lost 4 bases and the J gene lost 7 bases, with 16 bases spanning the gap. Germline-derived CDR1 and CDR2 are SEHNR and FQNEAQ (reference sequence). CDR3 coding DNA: TGTGCCAGCAGCTACCCAGGGGACGATGGCGGGGAGCTGTTTTTT. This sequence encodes CASSYPGDDGGELFF.

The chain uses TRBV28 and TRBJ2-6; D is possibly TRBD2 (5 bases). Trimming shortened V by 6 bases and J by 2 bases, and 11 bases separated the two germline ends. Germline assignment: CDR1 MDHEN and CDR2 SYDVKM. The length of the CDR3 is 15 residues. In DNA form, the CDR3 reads TGTGCCAGCAGCCCCGCAGCGGCTGGGGCCAACGTCCTGACTTTC. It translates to CASSPAAAGANVLTF.

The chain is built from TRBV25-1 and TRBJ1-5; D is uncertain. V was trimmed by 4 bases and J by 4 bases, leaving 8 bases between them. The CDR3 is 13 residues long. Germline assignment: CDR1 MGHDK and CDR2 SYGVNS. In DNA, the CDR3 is TGTGCCAGCAGTGGTTCGGGGAATCAGCCCCAGCATTTT. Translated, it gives CASSGSGNQPQHF.

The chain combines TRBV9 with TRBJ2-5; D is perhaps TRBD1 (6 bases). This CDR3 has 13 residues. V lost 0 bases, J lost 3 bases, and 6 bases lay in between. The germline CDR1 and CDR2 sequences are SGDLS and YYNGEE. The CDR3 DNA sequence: TGTGCCAGCAGCGTAGGACAGGAAGAGACCCAGTACTTC. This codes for CASSVGQEETQYF.

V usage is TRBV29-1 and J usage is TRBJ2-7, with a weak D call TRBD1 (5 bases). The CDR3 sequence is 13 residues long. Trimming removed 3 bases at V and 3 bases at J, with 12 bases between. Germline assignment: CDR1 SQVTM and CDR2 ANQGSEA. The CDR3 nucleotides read TGCAGCGTTGATCGGATAGGGGACTACGAGCAGTACTTC. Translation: CSVDRIGDYEQYF.

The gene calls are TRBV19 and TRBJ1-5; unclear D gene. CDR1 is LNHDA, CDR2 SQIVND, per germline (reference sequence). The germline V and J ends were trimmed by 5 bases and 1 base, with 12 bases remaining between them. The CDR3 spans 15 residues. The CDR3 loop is CASSRGYRSNQPQHF. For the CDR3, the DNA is TGTGCCAGTAGTCGAGGGTACCGAAGCAATCAGCCCCAGCATTTT.

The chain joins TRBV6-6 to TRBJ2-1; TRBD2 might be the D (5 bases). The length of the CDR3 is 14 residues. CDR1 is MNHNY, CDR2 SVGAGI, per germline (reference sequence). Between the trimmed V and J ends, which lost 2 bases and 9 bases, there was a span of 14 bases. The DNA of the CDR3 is TGTGCCAGCAGTTACCTGCCCCTACGGGGTGAGCAGTTCTTC. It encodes CASSYLPLRGEQFF.

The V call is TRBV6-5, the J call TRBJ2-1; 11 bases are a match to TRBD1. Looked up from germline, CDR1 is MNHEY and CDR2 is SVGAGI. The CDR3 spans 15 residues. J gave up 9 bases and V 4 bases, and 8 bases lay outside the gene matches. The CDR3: CASSSSGTGGSEQFF. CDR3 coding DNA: TGTGCCAGCAGTTCCTCCGGGACAGGGGGAAGTGAGCAGTTCTTC.

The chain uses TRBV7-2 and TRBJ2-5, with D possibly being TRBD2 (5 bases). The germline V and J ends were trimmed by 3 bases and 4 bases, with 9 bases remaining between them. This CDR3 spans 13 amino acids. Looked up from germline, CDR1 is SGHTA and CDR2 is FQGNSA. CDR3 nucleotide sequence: TGTGCCAGCAGCTTTACTAGTGGAGAGACCCAGTACTTC. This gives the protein CASSFTSGETQYF. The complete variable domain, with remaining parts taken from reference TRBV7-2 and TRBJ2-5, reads GAGVSQSPSNKVTEKGKDVELRCDPISGHTALYWYRQSLGQGLEFLIYFQGNSAPDKSGLPSDRFSAERTGGSVSTLTIQRTQQEDSAVYLCASSFTSGETQYFGPGTRLLVL.

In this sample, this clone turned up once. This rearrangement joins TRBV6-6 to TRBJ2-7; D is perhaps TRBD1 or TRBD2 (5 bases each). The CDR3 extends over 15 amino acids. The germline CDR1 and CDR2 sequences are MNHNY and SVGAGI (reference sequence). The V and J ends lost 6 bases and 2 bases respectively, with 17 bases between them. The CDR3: CASRHAGTATYEQYF. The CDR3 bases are TGTGCCAGCAGACATGCCGGGACCGCTACCTACGAGCAGTACTTC.

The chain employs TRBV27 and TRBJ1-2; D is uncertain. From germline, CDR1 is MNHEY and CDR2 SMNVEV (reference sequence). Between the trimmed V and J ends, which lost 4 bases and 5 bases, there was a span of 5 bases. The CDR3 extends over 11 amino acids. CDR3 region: CASSSPYGYTF. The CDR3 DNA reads TGTGCCAGCAGTTCCCCATATGGCTACACCTTC.

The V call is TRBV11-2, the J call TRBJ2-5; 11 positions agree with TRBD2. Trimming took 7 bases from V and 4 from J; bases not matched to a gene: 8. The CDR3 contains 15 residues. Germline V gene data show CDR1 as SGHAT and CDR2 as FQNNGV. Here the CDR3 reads CASTLAGTSGETQYF. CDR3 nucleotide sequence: TGTGCCAGCACCCTCGCCGGGACTAGCGGAGAGACCCAGTACTTC.

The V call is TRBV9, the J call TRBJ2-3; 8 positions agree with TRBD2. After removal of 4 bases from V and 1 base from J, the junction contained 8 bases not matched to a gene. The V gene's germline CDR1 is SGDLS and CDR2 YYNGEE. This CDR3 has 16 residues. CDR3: CASSYQPGLGTDTQYF. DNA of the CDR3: TGTGCCAGCAGCTACCAGCCGGGACTAGGCACAGATACGCAGTATTTT.

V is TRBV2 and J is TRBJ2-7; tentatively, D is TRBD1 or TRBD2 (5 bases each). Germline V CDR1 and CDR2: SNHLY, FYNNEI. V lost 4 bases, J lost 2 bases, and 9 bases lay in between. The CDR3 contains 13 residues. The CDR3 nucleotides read TGTGCCAGCAGTGCCGGGACCACCTACGAGCAGTACTTC. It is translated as CASSAGTTYEQYF.

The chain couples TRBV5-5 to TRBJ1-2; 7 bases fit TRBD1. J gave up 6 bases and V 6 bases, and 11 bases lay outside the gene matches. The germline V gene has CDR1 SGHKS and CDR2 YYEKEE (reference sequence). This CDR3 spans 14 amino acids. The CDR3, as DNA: TGTGCCAGCAACGCGGAGGGGGCTGTCCATGGCTACACCTTC. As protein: CASNAEGAVHGYTF.

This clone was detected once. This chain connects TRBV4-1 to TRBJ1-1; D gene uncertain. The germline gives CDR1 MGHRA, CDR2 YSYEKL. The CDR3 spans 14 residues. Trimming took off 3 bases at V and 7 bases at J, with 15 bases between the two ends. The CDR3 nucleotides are TGCGCCAGCAGCCAGTCTCCCGCCGGATATGAAGCTTTCTTT. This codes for CASSQSPAGYEAFF.

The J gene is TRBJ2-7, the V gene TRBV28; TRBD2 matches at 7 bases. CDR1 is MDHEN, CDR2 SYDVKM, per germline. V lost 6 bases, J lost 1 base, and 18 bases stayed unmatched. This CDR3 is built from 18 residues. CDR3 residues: CASSRGTTLSLGSYEQYF. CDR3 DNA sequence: TGTGCCAGCAGCCGCGGGACTACCTTATCGTTGGGATCCTACGAGCAGTACTTC.